The rows below give T cell receptor beta chains drawn from one sample of a study of blood T cell repertoires in COVID-19. The table came from immunoSEQ multiplex PCR; TCRdb's copy has only in-frame clones and leaves some out. This table has 210,000 or so clones, approximately 83% appearing once. Sample: PBMCs or T cells enriched from blood (not recorded which). Receptors were obtained from a woman aged 45-65 years who had been exposed to COVID-19. Both conserved end residues are part of each CDR3. Fields, in order: J gene, clone size, D gene, V gene, CDR3 protein, CDR3 DNA. A D gene is named only where the DNA matches it firmly. Clone size is stated in some rows and not others, as once, few, many or a class when expanded.

j_call: TRBJ2-2
clone_size: NA
d_call: TRBD2
v_call: TRBV7-3
cdr3_aa: CASSNPSGGTGELFF
cdr3_nt: TGTGCCAGCAGCAACCCTAGCGGGGGTACCGGGGAGCTGTTTTTT

j_call: TRBJ1-2
clone_size: NA
d_call: TRBD1
v_call: TRBV29-1
cdr3_aa: CSVELIRPGQGIGYGYTF
cdr3_nt: TGCAGCGTTGAATTAATTCGGCCGGGACAGGGTATCGGCTATGGCTACACCTTC

j_call: TRBJ2-6
clone_size: NA
d_call: NA
v_call: TRBV12-5
cdr3_aa: CASGAPSRLLSGANVLTF
cdr3_nt: TGTGCTAGTGGGGCGCCGTCGAGACTCCTCTCTGGGGCCAACGTCCTGACTTTC

j_call: TRBJ1-1
clone_size: NA
d_call: NA
v_call: TRBV19
cdr3_aa: CASSPPGRYTEAFF
cdr3_nt: TGTGCCAGTAGTCCACCTGGCAGGTACACTGAAGCTTTCTTT

j_call: TRBJ1-6
clone_size: NA
d_call: NA
v_call: TRBV14
cdr3_aa: CASSQRYNSPLHF
cdr3_nt: TGTGCCAGCAGCCAACGGTATAATTCACCCCTCCACTTT

j_call: TRBJ2-1
clone_size: NA
d_call: NA
v_call: TRBV28
cdr3_aa: CASSPHNEQFF
cdr3_nt: TGTGCCAGCAGCCCTCACAATGAGCAGTTCTTC

j_call: TRBJ2-7
clone_size: NA
d_call: NA
v_call: TRBV2
cdr3_aa: CASSGKDKSSYEQYF
cdr3_nt: TGTGCCAGCAGTGGAAAAGATAAGAGCTCCTACGAGCAGTACTTC

j_call: TRBJ1-2
clone_size: NA
d_call: NA
v_call: TRBV29-1
cdr3_aa: CSVVDSSRPLSGYTF
cdr3_nt: TGCAGCGTTGTGGACAGCTCCCGACCCCTAAGTGGCTACACCTTC

j_call: TRBJ1-6
clone_size: NA
d_call: TRBD1
v_call: TRBV18
cdr3_aa: CASSARQGGSPLHF
cdr3_nt: TGTGCCAGCTCAGCCCGACAGGGAGGCTCACCCCTCCACTTT

j_call: TRBJ1-3
clone_size: NA
d_call: NA
v_call: TRBV7-8
cdr3_aa: CASSRDRISGNTIYF
cdr3_nt: TGTGCCAGCAGCCGAGACAGGATCTCTGGAAACACCATATATTTT

j_call: TRBJ2-7
clone_size: NA
d_call: NA
v_call: TRBV10-2
cdr3_aa: CASRPLAPTYEQYF
cdr3_nt: TGCGCCAGCAGGCCCCTAGCGCCTACCTACGAGCAGTACTTC

j_call: TRBJ1-2
clone_size: many
d_call: NA
v_call: TRBV29-1
cdr3_aa: CSVQQGQAGYTF
cdr3_nt: TGCAGCGTCCAACAGGGCCAGGCTGGCTACACCTTC

j_call: TRBJ2-1
clone_size: NA
d_call: TRBD2
v_call: TRBV15
cdr3_aa: CATSILIGGALAEQFF
cdr3_nt: TGTGCCACCAGCATCCTCATCGGGGGGGCGTTGGCTGAGCAGTTCTTC

j_call: TRBJ1-2
clone_size: NA
d_call: NA
v_call: TRBV7-2
cdr3_aa: CASSLGGLYGYTF
cdr3_nt: TGTGCCAGCAGCTTAGGCGGACTTTATGGCTACACCTTC

j_call: TRBJ2-4
clone_size: NA
d_call: TRBD1
v_call: TRBV19
cdr3_aa: CASSSTGFKNIQYF
cdr3_nt: TGTGCCAGTAGTTCGACAGGGTTCAAAAACATTCAGTACTTC

j_call: TRBJ2-6
clone_size: NA
d_call: TRBD1
v_call: TRBV30
cdr3_aa: CAWSVERGGLLSGANVLTF
cdr3_nt: TGTGCCTGGAGTGTGGAACGAGGGGGCCTTCTCTCTGGGGCCAACGTCCTGACTTTC

j_call: TRBJ2-7
clone_size: NA
d_call: NA
v_call: TRBV5-8
cdr3_aa: CASSLAGSYEQYF
cdr3_nt: TGTGCCAGCAGCTTGGCGGGGTCTTACGAGCAGTACTTC

j_call: TRBJ2-1
clone_size: once
d_call: TRBD1
v_call: TRBV12-3/TRBV12-4
cdr3_aa: CASSPGDRGWFF
cdr3_nt: TGTGCCAGCAGTCCGGGGGACAGGGGGTGGTTCTTC

j_call: TRBJ1-4
clone_size: NA
d_call: NA
v_call: TRBV5-6
cdr3_aa: CASSLAGEGIEKLFF
cdr3_nt: TGTGCCAGCAGCTTGGCGGGGGAAGGGATTGAAAAACTGTTTTTT

j_call: TRBJ2-7
clone_size: NA
d_call: TRBD1
v_call: TRBV19
cdr3_aa: CASSPTPGQGKGF
cdr3_nt: TGTGCCAGTAGTCCCACCCCGGGACAGGGGAAGGGCTTC

j_call: TRBJ2-2
clone_size: NA
d_call: NA
v_call: TRBV4-3
cdr3_aa: CASSFTQVTGELFF
cdr3_nt: TGCGCCAGCAGCTTCACACAGGTCACCGGGGAGCTGTTTTTT

j_call: TRBJ2-7
clone_size: NA
d_call: TRBD1
v_call: TRBV19
cdr3_aa: CASSIGDRHEQYF
cdr3_nt: TGTGCCAGTAGTATAGGGGACAGACACGAGCAGTACTTC

j_call: TRBJ2-1
clone_size: NA
d_call: TRBD2
v_call: TRBV7-2
cdr3_aa: CASSLVRGRGGKYNEQFF
cdr3_nt: TGTGCCAGCAGCTTAGTTAGGGGCCGGGGGGGCAAGTACAATGAGCAGTTCTTC

j_call: TRBJ1-2
clone_size: NA
d_call: NA
v_call: TRBV2
cdr3_aa: CASTGRGRDYGYTF
cdr3_nt: TGTGCCAGCACCGGAAGGGGGAGAGACTATGGCTACACCTTC

j_call: TRBJ2-7
clone_size: NA
d_call: TRBD1
v_call: TRBV30
cdr3_aa: CAWKETGATYEQYF
cdr3_nt: TGTGCCTGGAAAGAAACAGGGGCAACTTACGAGCAGTACTTC

j_call: TRBJ2-2
clone_size: few
d_call: NA
v_call: TRBV21-1
cdr3_aa: CASSKDKGTGELFF
cdr3_nt: TGTGCCAGCAGCAAAGATAAGGGGACCGGGGAGCTGTTTTTT

j_call: TRBJ1-5
clone_size: NA
d_call: NA
v_call: TRBV10-3
cdr3_aa: CANSRGGDQPQHF
cdr3_nt: TGTGCCAACTCACGGGGCGGGGATCAGCCCCAGCATTTT

j_call: TRBJ1-1
clone_size: NA
d_call: NA
v_call: TRBV30
cdr3_aa: CAWSENQWTEAFF
cdr3_nt: TGTGCCTGGAGTGAGAACCAGTGGACTGAAGCTTTCTTT

j_call: TRBJ1-1
clone_size: NA
d_call: TRBD1
v_call: TRBV19
cdr3_aa: CASSSAGTGGTEAFF
cdr3_nt: TGTGCCAGTTCATCCGCAGGGACAGGGGGCACTGAAGCTTTCTTT

j_call: TRBJ1-1
clone_size: once
d_call: NA
v_call: TRBV15
cdr3_aa: CATSRVMRVNTEAFF
cdr3_nt: TGTGCCACCAGCAGAGTTATGAGGGTGAACACTGAAGCTTTCTTT

j_call: TRBJ2-7
clone_size: NA
d_call: TRBD2
v_call: TRBV11-2
cdr3_aa: CASSLVNSGSSYEQYF
cdr3_nt: TGTGCCAGCAGCTTAGTAAATAGCGGGAGCTCCTACGAGCAGTACTTC

j_call: TRBJ1-2
clone_size: NA
d_call: NA
v_call: TRBV6-5
cdr3_aa: CASSYATMHYGYTF
cdr3_nt: TGTGCCAGCAGTTACGCGACTATGCATTATGGCTACACCTTC

j_call: TRBJ2-3
clone_size: NA
d_call: NA
v_call: TRBV6-1
cdr3_aa: CASSEWGGQAQYF
cdr3_nt: TGTGCCAGCAGTGAATGGGGGGGCCAGGCGCAGTATTTT

j_call: TRBJ2-2
clone_size: few
d_call: NA
v_call: TRBV6-2/TRBV6-3
cdr3_aa: CASSARGRSGELFF
cdr3_nt: TGTGCCAGCAGTGCGCGGGGAAGGTCCGGGGAGCTGTTTTTT

j_call: TRBJ2-3
clone_size: once
d_call: NA
v_call: TRBV9
cdr3_aa: CASSVRTYTDTQYF
cdr3_nt: TGTGCCAGCAGCGTCAGGACTTACACAGATACGCAGTATTTT

j_call: TRBJ1-2
clone_size: NA
d_call: NA
v_call: TRBV18
cdr3_aa: CASSLSGQLPGYTF
cdr3_nt: TGTGCCAGCTCACTCTCGGGACAACTGCCGGGCTACACCTTC

j_call: TRBJ1-3
clone_size: NA
d_call: NA
v_call: TRBV19
cdr3_aa: CASSSGLAGNTIYF
cdr3_nt: TGTGCCAGTAGTTCAGGACTGGCTGGAAACACCATATATTTT

j_call: TRBJ1-3
clone_size: NA
d_call: TRBD1
v_call: TRBV11-2
cdr3_aa: CASSSPDRGGNTIYF
cdr3_nt: TGTGCCAGCAGCTCCCCGGACAGGGGTGGAAACACCATATATTTT

j_call: TRBJ1-5
clone_size: NA
d_call: TRBD1
v_call: TRBV9
cdr3_aa: CASSDGPGQGPQPQHF
cdr3_nt: TGTGCCAGCAGCGACGGACCGGGACAGGGACCTCAGCCCCAGCATTTT

j_call: TRBJ1-1
clone_size: NA
d_call: NA
v_call: TRBV4-1
cdr3_aa: CASTPDGRGAEAFF
cdr3_nt: TGCGCCAGCACCCCTGACGGCAGGGGCGCTGAAGCTTTCTTT

j_call: TRBJ1-5
clone_size: NA
d_call: NA
v_call: TRBV11-2
cdr3_aa: CASSLDRVEPQHF
cdr3_nt: TGTGCCAGCAGCTTAGATCGGGTGGAGCCCCAGCATTTT